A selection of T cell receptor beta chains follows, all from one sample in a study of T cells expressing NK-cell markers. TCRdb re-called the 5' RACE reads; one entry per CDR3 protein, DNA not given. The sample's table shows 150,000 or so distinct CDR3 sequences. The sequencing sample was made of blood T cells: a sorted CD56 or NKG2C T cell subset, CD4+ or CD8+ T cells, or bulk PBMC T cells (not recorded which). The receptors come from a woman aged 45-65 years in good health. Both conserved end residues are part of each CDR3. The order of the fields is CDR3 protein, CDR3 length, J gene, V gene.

cdr3_aa: CASSPSSGADTQYF
cdr3_length: 14
j_call: TRBJ2-3
v_call: TRBV7-8

cdr3_aa: CASSLAPGLPEDTQYF
cdr3_length: 16
j_call: TRBJ2-3
v_call: TRBV18

cdr3_aa: CASRGNREEAGELFF
cdr3_length: 15
j_call: TRBJ2-2
v_call: TRBV6-5

cdr3_aa: CASSSFRDRDQETQYF
cdr3_length: 16
j_call: TRBJ2-5
v_call: TRBV19

cdr3_aa: CSARQGLASDTQYF
cdr3_length: 14
j_call: TRBJ2-3
v_call: TRBV20-1

cdr3_aa: CASSDGPNQETQYF
cdr3_length: 14
j_call: TRBJ2-5
v_call: TRBV6-1

cdr3_aa: CASSEGHLEKLFF
cdr3_length: 13
j_call: TRBJ1-4
v_call: TRBV9

cdr3_aa: CASSRISGEQYF
cdr3_length: 12
j_call: TRBJ2-7
v_call: TRBV4-1

cdr3_aa: CATSGTGGYEANVLTF
cdr3_length: 16
j_call: TRBJ2-6
v_call: TRBV24-1

cdr3_aa: CASSSGLSYEQYF
cdr3_length: 13
j_call: TRBJ2-7
v_call: TRBV7-9

cdr3_aa: CSVEARREGATYEQYF
cdr3_length: 16
j_call: TRBJ2-7
v_call: TRBV29-1

cdr3_aa: CASSRGPAPTPSTEAFF
cdr3_length: 17
j_call: TRBJ1-1
v_call: TRBV5-1

cdr3_aa: CASSQWGQGAYQETQYF
cdr3_length: 17
j_call: TRBJ2-5
v_call: TRBV14

cdr3_aa: CASSLAGGRLETQYF
cdr3_length: 15
j_call: TRBJ2-5
v_call: TRBV7-3

cdr3_aa: CASSQETGGDTQYF
cdr3_length: 14
j_call: TRBJ2-3
v_call: TRBV4-1

cdr3_aa: CASSFFRGGGYTF
cdr3_length: 13
j_call: TRBJ1-2
v_call: TRBV12-3/TRBV12-4

cdr3_aa: CAIKVADGYTF
cdr3_length: 11
j_call: TRBJ1-2
v_call: TRBV10-3

cdr3_aa: CASARDRDRDTQYF
cdr3_length: 14
j_call: TRBJ2-3
v_call: TRBV7-9

cdr3_aa: CASSSWAADTQYF
cdr3_length: 13
j_call: TRBJ2-3
v_call: TRBV27

cdr3_aa: CASSAEARANYGYTF
cdr3_length: 15
j_call: TRBJ1-2
v_call: TRBV2

cdr3_aa: CASSSSLAGVYNEQFF
cdr3_length: 16
j_call: TRBJ2-1
v_call: TRBV7-6

cdr3_aa: CSVEDQPSGTLTDTQYF
cdr3_length: 17
j_call: TRBJ2-3
v_call: TRBV29-1

cdr3_aa: CASSWGIASGSGETQYF
cdr3_length: 17
j_call: TRBJ2-5
v_call: TRBV5-1

cdr3_aa: CSVEGSRDRVYNEQFF
cdr3_length: 16
j_call: TRBJ2-1
v_call: TRBV29-1

cdr3_aa: CASKAGPSRSYTDTQYF
cdr3_length: 17
j_call: TRBJ2-3
v_call: TRBV5-1

cdr3_aa: CASSFPEGAGELFF
cdr3_length: 14
j_call: TRBJ2-2
v_call: TRBV7-9

cdr3_aa: CASSPLTDHRQFF
cdr3_length: 13
j_call: TRBJ2-1
v_call: TRBV27

cdr3_aa: CSGGQGLSYEQYF
cdr3_length: 13
j_call: TRBJ2-7
v_call: TRBV29-1

cdr3_aa: CASSLREDRDYEQFF
cdr3_length: 15
j_call: TRBJ2-1
v_call: TRBV7-8

cdr3_aa: CATSSRLADSYEQYF
cdr3_length: 15
j_call: TRBJ2-7
v_call: TRBV15

cdr3_aa: CASRDGTILNEQFF
cdr3_length: 14
j_call: TRBJ2-1
v_call: TRBV6-2/TRBV6-3

cdr3_aa: CAQGQGLNTEAFF
cdr3_length: 13
j_call: TRBJ1-1
v_call: TRBV7-9

cdr3_aa: CASAKTGTFTRGGELFF
cdr3_length: 17
j_call: TRBJ2-2
v_call: TRBV12-5

cdr3_aa: CASSPRDTWSYNEQFF
cdr3_length: 16
j_call: TRBJ2-1
v_call: TRBV5-1

cdr3_aa: CSVETGWAGELFF
cdr3_length: 13
j_call: TRBJ2-2
v_call: TRBV29-1

cdr3_aa: CASSLGHSNQPQHF
cdr3_length: 14
j_call: TRBJ1-5
v_call: TRBV13

cdr3_aa: CASSSPGGEAFF
cdr3_length: 12
j_call: TRBJ1-1
v_call: TRBV12-3/TRBV12-4

cdr3_aa: CASSLSPGANVLTF
cdr3_length: 14
j_call: TRBJ2-6
v_call: TRBV27

cdr3_aa: CASSFVLDNTGELFF
cdr3_length: 15
j_call: TRBJ2-2
v_call: TRBV7-2

cdr3_aa: CASSWERVYNEQFF
cdr3_length: 14
j_call: TRBJ2-1
v_call: TRBV5-4

cdr3_aa: CASSFYSGSPEAFF
cdr3_length: 14
j_call: TRBJ1-1
v_call: TRBV27

cdr3_aa: CASSLGQGTYEQYF
cdr3_length: 14
j_call: TRBJ2-7
v_call: TRBV9

cdr3_aa: CASSLAGGSSYNEQFF
cdr3_length: 16
j_call: TRBJ2-1
v_call: TRBV5-1

cdr3_aa: CSARDPGQGLTTEAFF
cdr3_length: 16
j_call: TRBJ1-1
v_call: TRBV20-1

cdr3_aa: CSARVTGAYTDTQYF
cdr3_length: 15
j_call: TRBJ2-3
v_call: TRBV20-1

cdr3_aa: CASSGQNTGELFF
cdr3_length: 13
j_call: TRBJ2-2
v_call: TRBV9

cdr3_aa: CASSLSPSGPGNEQFF
cdr3_length: 16
j_call: TRBJ2-1
v_call: TRBV7-9

cdr3_aa: CASGPGLGKDQYF
cdr3_length: 13
j_call: TRBJ2-5
v_call: TRBV12-5

cdr3_aa: CSARDPRLSSGMAGWYF
cdr3_length: 17
j_call: TRBJ2-4
v_call: TRBV20-1

cdr3_aa: CASSYIGTGDGYTF
cdr3_length: 14
j_call: TRBJ1-2
v_call: TRBV5-4

cdr3_aa: CASSTTSSYNEQFF
cdr3_length: 14
j_call: TRBJ2-1
v_call: TRBV10-2

cdr3_aa: CSVAQPTGELFF
cdr3_length: 12
j_call: TRBJ2-2
v_call: TRBV29-1